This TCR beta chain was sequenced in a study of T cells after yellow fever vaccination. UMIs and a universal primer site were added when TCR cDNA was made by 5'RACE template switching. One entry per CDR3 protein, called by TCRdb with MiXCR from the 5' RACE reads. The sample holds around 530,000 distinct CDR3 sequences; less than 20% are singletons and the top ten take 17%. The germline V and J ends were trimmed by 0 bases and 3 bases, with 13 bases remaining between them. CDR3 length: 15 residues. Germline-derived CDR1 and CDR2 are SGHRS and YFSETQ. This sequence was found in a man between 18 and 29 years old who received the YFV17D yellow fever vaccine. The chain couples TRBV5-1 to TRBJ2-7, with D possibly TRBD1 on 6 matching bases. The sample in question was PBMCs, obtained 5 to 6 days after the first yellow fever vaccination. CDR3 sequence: CASSLVSGAIYEQYF. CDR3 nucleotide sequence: TGCGCCAGCAGCTTGGTGTCAGGGGCGATCTACGAGCAGTACTTC.